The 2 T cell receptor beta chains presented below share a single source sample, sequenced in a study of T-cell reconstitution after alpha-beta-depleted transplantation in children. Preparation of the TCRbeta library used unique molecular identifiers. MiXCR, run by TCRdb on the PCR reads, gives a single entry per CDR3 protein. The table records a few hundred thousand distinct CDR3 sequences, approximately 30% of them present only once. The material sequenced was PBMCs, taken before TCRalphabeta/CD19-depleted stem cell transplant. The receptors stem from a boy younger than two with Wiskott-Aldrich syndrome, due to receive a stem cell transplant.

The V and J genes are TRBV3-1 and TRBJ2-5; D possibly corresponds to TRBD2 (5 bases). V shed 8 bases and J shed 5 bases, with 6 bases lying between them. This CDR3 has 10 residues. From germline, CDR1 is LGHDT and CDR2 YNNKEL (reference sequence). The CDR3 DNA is TGTGCCAGCGGGAGCGAGACCCAGTACTTC. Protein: CASGSETQYF.

CDR3 sequence (DNA): TGCGCCAGCAGACCCGCCCGGGGGGGCGGGCAAGAAAAACTGTTTTTT. Translated: CASRPARGGGQEKLFF. The chain recombines TRBV5-1 with TRBJ1-4; D might be TRBD1 (6 bases). The V and J ends lost 5 bases and 8 bases respectively, with 22 bases between them. This CDR3 spans 16 amino acids. Germline CDR1 is SGHRS and CDR2 is YFSETQ. Variable domain in full (rest from reference TRBV5-1 and TRBJ1-4): KAGVTQTPRYLIKTRGQQVTLSCSPISGHRSVSWYQQTPGQGLQFLFEYFSETQRNKGNFPGRFSGRQFSNSRSEMNVSTLELGDSALYLCASRPARGGGQEKLFFGSGTQLSVL.